These 27 T cell receptor beta chains originate from one sample sequenced in a study of T-cell reconstitution after alpha-beta-depleted transplantation in children. Unique molecular identifiers tagged the TCRbeta library. Using its own MiXCR run on the PCR reads, TCRdb lists one record per CDR3 protein. This table has about 200,000 distinct CDR3 sequences, more than 12% appearing once. The material sequenced was PBMCs from the stem cell graft donor, taken from the stem cell graft. These receptors originate from a human donor who donated a stem cell graft to a child with acute lymphoblastic leukemia.

The sample holds one count of this clonotype. A read error may be the cause here, since a much bigger clone is one base away. The J gene is TRBJ2-7, the V gene TRBV20-1, with no clear D. CDR1 DFQATT and CDR2 SNEGSKA come from the germline V gene (reference sequence). The CDR3 sequence is 11 residues long. The V end lost 3 bases, the J end lost 0 bases, and 3 bases lay between the germline ends. In nucleotides, the CDR3 is TGCAGTGCTAGGAGCTCCTACGAGCAGTACTTC. This gives the protein CSARSSYEQYF.

This clonotype has just a few counts. This chain uses TRBV27 with TRBJ2-2; 12 bases map to TRBD2. Germline lookup yields CDR1 MNHEY and CDR2 SMNVEV (reference sequence). The J segment lost 6 bases and the V segment lost 8 bases, leaving 10 bases of the junction unmatched. The CDR3 spans 16 residues. The CDR3 bases are TGTGCCAGCGCCAGACTAGCGGGAGTTGAGGCCGGGGAGCTGTTTTTT. As protein: CASARLAGVEAGELFF.

This clonotype appeared many times. The chain recombines TRBV5-5 with TRBJ1-5; D gene ambiguous. V lost 5 bases and J lost 0, with 12 bases in between. Germline V gene data show CDR1 as SGHKS and CDR2 as YYEKEE (reference sequence). This CDR3 spans 15 amino acids. CDR3 DNA: TGTGCCAGCAGGAAAGGTTGGAATAGCAATCAGCCCCAGCATTTT. It translates to CASRKGWNSNQPQHF.

This clonotype has a count of ten or more. The J gene is TRBJ2-1, the V gene TRBV12-3 or TRBV12-4; D gene unclear. This CDR3 is 13 amino acids long. The germline V and J ends were trimmed by 4 bases and 3 bases, with 7 bases remaining between them. The chain's CDR3 is CASSSRSYNEQFF. The CDR3 nucleotides read TGTGCCAGCAGTTCCCGCAGCTACAATGAGCAGTTCTTC.

This clonotype was seen many times. This chain's CDR3 is CASSLHGLDGNQPQHF. The DNA for the CDR3 is TGTGCCAGCAGCCTCCACGGTTTGGACGGAAATCAGCCCCAGCATTTT. This chain connects TRBV13 to TRBJ1-5; D not resolved. This CDR3 is built from 16 residues. Germline assignment: CDR1 PRHDT and CDR2 FYEKMQ (reference sequence). Trimming left V 5 bases short and J 4 bases short, with 18 bases between.

This clonotype was seen only a few times. The J gene is TRBJ1-3, the V gene TRBV19; no clear D. V lost 7 bases, J lost 0 bases, and 13 bases lay in between. This CDR3 has 15 amino acids. Per the germline V gene, CDR1 is LNHDA and CDR2 is SQIVND (reference sequence). CDR3 residues: CASTSRRSSGNTIYF. CDR3 in DNA: TGTGCCAGTACGTCACGGAGAAGCTCTGGAAACACCATATATTTT.

The chain has TRBV7-6 and TRBJ2-1, with TRBD2 matching over 9 bases. V lost 1 base, J lost 9 bases, and 10 bases stayed unmatched. The germline V gene encodes CDR1 SGHVS and CDR2 FNYEAQ. The CDR3 totals 16 residues. This chain's CDR3 is CASSLGSGRTVIEQFF. In nucleotides, the CDR3 is TGTGCCAGCAGCTTAGGGAGCGGGAGGACCGTGATTGAGCAGTTCTTC.

This clonotype was counted at least ten times. J is TRBJ2-7 and V is TRBV12-3 or TRBV12-4; the D is unclear. The length of the CDR3 is 14 residues. Trimming stripped 7 bases from V and 2 bases from J, with 15 bases between. The CDR3 region has the DNA TGTGCCAGCACCGGATCAGCCCAAACCTACGAGCAGTACTTC. Translation gives CASTGSAQTYEQYF.

This clonotype has at least ten counts. This chain joins TRBV7-2 and TRBJ2-1; 12 positions agree with TRBD2. The ends lost 6 bases at V and 4 bases at J; junction bases unmatched: 4. This CDR3 has 15 residues. Germline V gene lookup returns CDR1 SGHTA and CDR2 FQGNSA. The CDR3 reads CASRRLAGDYNEQFF. In DNA form, the CDR3 reads TGTGCCAGCAGACGACTAGCGGGGGATTACAATGAGCAGTTCTTC.

This clonotype showed up many times. The chain has TRBV6-5 and TRBJ1-6; 10 bases line up with TRBD1. CDR1 is MNHEY, CDR2 SVGAGI, per germline. The ends lost 0 bases at V and 7 bases at J; junction bases unmatched: 6. The CDR3 extends over 17 amino acids. CDR3 in DNA: TGTGCCAGCAGTTACTCCCCGGGGACAGGGGAGAATTCACCCCTCCACTTT. Its translation is CASSYSPGTGENSPLHF.

This clonotype was seen ten or more times. The chain uses TRBV12-3 or TRBV12-4 and TRBJ2-3; the D gene is possibly TRBD1 (5 bases). This CDR3 has 14 residues. Trimming took off 7 bases at V and 5 bases at J, with 16 bases between the two ends. The CDR3 DNA sequence: TGTGCCAGCACCCTAGGGGTCGCAGGAGATACGCAGTATTTT. This translates into CASTLGVAGDTQYF.

This clonotype showed up just a few times. This chain links TRBV7-9 with TRBJ1-1; tentative D call: TRBD1 (6 bases). Trimming removed 2 bases at V and 11 bases at J, with 12 bases between. The germline CDR1 and CDR2 sequences are SEHNR and FQNEAQ (reference sequence). The CDR3 has 12 amino acids. This CDR3 is CASSLWGAGAFF. The CDR3 nucleotides read TGTGCCAGCAGCTTATGGGGGGCAGGTGCTTTCTTT.

This clonotype was counted at least ten times. The J gene is TRBJ1-1, the V gene TRBV29-1; no reliable D call. The CDR3 loop spans 13 amino acids. V lost 4 bases, J lost 5 bases, and 14 bases lay in between. Germline V gene sequence: CDR1 SQVTM, CDR2 ANQGSEA. The chain's CDR3 is CSVGLSGDTEAFF. The CDR3 DNA reads TGCAGCGTTGGGTTGAGTGGGGATACTGAAGCTTTCTTT.

This clonotype was counted ten times or more. The chain links TRBV27 to TRBJ2-3; 8 bases fit TRBD2. Germline V gene lookup returns CDR1 MNHEY and CDR2 SMNVEV (reference sequence). V lost 3 bases and J lost 6; bases outside the gene matches: 2. The CDR3 runs to 13 residues. The CDR3 sequence is CASSFRGRDTQYF. The CDR3, as DNA: TGTGCCAGCAGTTTTCGCGGGAGGGATACGCAGTATTTT.

The chain combines TRBV7-6 with TRBJ2-2; D gene unclear. V shed 2 bases and J shed 1 base, with 11 bases lying between them. Germline V gene sequence: CDR1 SGHVS, CDR2 FNYEAQ. The CDR3 loop spans 16 amino acids. In DNA, the CDR3 is TGTGCCAGCAGCTTAATGAGCCTCCTGAACACCGGGGAGCTGTTTTTT. Translated, it gives CASSLMSLLNTGELFF.

The CDR3 sequence is CSARENLAEGDLEQYF. The DNA for the CDR3 is TGCAGTGCTAGAGAGAACCTAGCGGAGGGGGACCTGGAGCAGTACTTC. The chain carries TRBV20-1 and TRBJ2-7; tentative D call: TRBD2 (7 bases). The V end lost 0 bases, the J end lost 7 bases, and 22 bases lay between the germline ends. Germline CDR1 and CDR2: DFQATT and SNEGSKA (reference sequence). The CDR3 loop spans 16 amino acids.

This clonotype was seen repeatedly, ten times or more. The chain joins TRBV28 to TRBJ2-7; D is tentatively TRBD1 or TRBD2 (5 bases each). The CDR3 extends over 15 amino acids. The germline V and J ends were trimmed by 6 bases and 0 bases, with 15 bases remaining between them. The germline CDR1 and CDR2 sequences are MDHEN and SYDVKM. The CDR3 nucleotides read TGTGCCAGCAGCCCCAGAGGGGCTAGCTCCTACGAGCAGTACTTC. Its translation is CASSPRGASSYEQYF. Combining the CDR3 with reference TRBV28 and TRBJ2-7 gives the whole variable domain DVKVTQSSRYLVKRTGEKVFLECVQDMDHENMFWYRQDPGLGLRLIYFSYDVKMKEKGDIPEGYSVSREKKERFSLILESASTNQTSMYLCASSPRGASSYEQYFGPGTRLTVT.

This clonotype came up many times. As DNA, the CDR3 is TGTGCCAGCAGCTTCGAGGGCCGGGGGACAGATACGCAGTATTTT. Amino acid sequence: CASSFEGRGTDTQYF. The V gene is TRBV7-9, the J gene TRBJ2-3; D might be TRBD2 (6 bases). The CDR3 consists of 15 residues. The germline CDR1 and CDR2 sequences are SEHNR and FQNEAQ (reference sequence). With 3 bases removed from V and 3 bases from J, the gap between germline ends came to 13 bases.

The count of this clonotype is one. V usage is TRBV29-1 and J usage is TRBJ2-7, with no clear D. Germline values: CDR1 SQVTM, CDR2 ANQGSEA. The V gene lost 4 bases and the J gene lost 3 bases, with 10 bases spanning the gap. The CDR3 runs to 12 residues. The CDR3 DNA is TGCAGCGTTGTTGGCGTGAACTACGAGCAGTACTTC. Translated: CSVVGVNYEQYF.

The rearrangement uses TRBV20-1 and TRBJ2-7, with 12 bases identical to TRBD2. The J segment lost 4 bases and the V segment lost 3 bases, leaving 7 bases of the junction unmatched. CDR3 size: 15 residues. The germline CDR1 and CDR2 sequences are DFQATT and SNEGSKA (reference sequence). This CDR3 is CSARGGTSGLYEQYF. The CDR3 bases are TGCAGTGCTAGGGGGGGGACTAGCGGGCTATACGAGCAGTACTTC.

Only a few counts were recorded for this clonotype. The chain is built from TRBV19 and TRBJ2-1; possibly TRBD1 or TRBD2 for D (5 bases each). The germline V gene encodes CDR1 LNHDA and CDR2 SQIVND (reference sequence). The V and J ends lost 3 bases and 8 bases respectively, with 20 bases between them. The CDR3 consists of 16 residues. CDR3 coding DNA: TGTGCCAGTAGTATTGGACATGGACCGAGCGGCTATGAGCAGTTCTTC. Translating it yields CASSIGHGPSGYEQFF.

This clonotype was detected ten times or more. The chain uses TRBV29-1 and TRBJ1-1; no firm D call. Trimming removed 0 bases at V and 8 bases at J, with 7 bases between. The CDR3 is made up of 11 amino acids. Germline loops: CDR1 SQVTM, CDR2 ANQGSEA. The CDR3 is CSVEDPGEAFF. Here the CDR3 DNA reads TGCAGCGTTGAAGATCCGGGGGAAGCTTTCTTT. Full variable domain (missing parts from reference TRBV29-1 and TRBJ1-1): SAVISQKPSRDICQRGTSLTIQCQVDSQVTMMFWYRQQPGQSLTLIATANQGSEATYESGFVIDKFPISRPNLTFSTLTVSNMSPEDSSIYLCSVEDPGEAFFGQGTRLTVV.

This clonotype was observed at least ten times. This sequence joins TRBV10-3 and TRBJ2-3; perhaps TRBD2 as D (5 bases). The CDR3 has 15 residues. Trimming took 6 bases from V and 4 from J, leaving 17 bases between them. CDR1 is ENHRY, CDR2 SYGVKD, per germline. DNA of the CDR3: TGTGCCATCAGGGCGAGCGGAATCGTAGCAGATACGCAGTATTTT. It is translated as CAIRASGIVADTQYF.

This clonotype has at least ten counts. The chain is built from TRBV20-1 and TRBJ1-1; 10 nucleotides align to TRBD1. V shed 4 bases and J 1 base; nucleotides not matched to a gene: 3. Germline values: CDR1 DFQATT, CDR2 SNEGSKA (reference sequence). The CDR3 contains 14 residues. The CDR3 here is CSAIGQGENTEAFF. CDR3 nucleotide sequence: TGCAGTGCTATCGGACAGGGGGAGAACACTGAAGCTTTCTTT.

This clonotype was picked up many times. DNA of the CDR3: TGCGCCAGCCGGGGAGTTTTATCCTACGAGCAGTACTTC. Translating it yields CASRGVLSYEQYF. The chain links TRBV5-1 to TRBJ2-7; the D gene is possibly TRBD2 (5 bases). From germline, CDR1 is SGHRS and CDR2 YFSETQ. Trimming removed 7 bases from V and 1 base from J, with 12 bases in between. The CDR3 contains 13 residues.

This clonotype was counted ten times or more. The rearrangement joins TRBV5-1 to TRBJ1-1; tentatively, D is TRBD1 (5 bases). The CDR3 runs 13 residues. The V gene's germline CDR1 is SGHRS and CDR2 YFSETQ. The V gene lost 4 bases and the J gene lost 5 bases, with 12 bases spanning the gap. The CDR3 DNA reads TGCGCCAGCAGCAGGGGCCCCCGGACTGAAGCTTTCTTT. Its protein is CASSRGPRTEAFF.

At least ten counts were recorded for this clonotype. The chain employs TRBV6-5 and TRBJ1-3, with unresolved D. Germline assignment: CDR1 MNHEY and CDR2 SVGAGI. The CDR3 totals 16 residues. The V gene lost 2 bases and the J gene lost 0 bases, with 11 bases spanning the gap. CDR3 amino acids: CASSYRGGSSGNTIYF. The CDR3 nucleotides are TGTGCCAGCAGTTACCGAGGCGGGAGCTCTGGAAACACCATATATTTT.